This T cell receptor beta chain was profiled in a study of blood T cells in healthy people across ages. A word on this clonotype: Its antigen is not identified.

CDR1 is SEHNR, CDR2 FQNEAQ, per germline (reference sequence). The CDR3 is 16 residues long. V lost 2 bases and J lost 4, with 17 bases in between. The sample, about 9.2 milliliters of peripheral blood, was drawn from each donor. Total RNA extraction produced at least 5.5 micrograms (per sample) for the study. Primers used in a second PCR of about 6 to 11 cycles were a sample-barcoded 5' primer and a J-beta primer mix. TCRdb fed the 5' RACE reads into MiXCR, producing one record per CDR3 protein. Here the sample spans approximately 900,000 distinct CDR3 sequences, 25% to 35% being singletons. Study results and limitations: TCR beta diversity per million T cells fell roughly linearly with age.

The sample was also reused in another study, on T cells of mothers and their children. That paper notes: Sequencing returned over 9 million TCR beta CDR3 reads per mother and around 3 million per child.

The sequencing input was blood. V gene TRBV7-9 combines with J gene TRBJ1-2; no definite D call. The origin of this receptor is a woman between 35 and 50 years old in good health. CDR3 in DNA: TGTGCCAGCAGCTTAACTAGGTTCGGAGAAAGCTATGGCTACACCTTC. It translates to CASSLTRFGESYGYTF.